Listed below are T cell receptor beta chains from one sample, sequenced in a study of beta chain features in type 1 diabetes. Only in-frame clones appear in the TCRdb table, and some are missing; sequencing was by immunoSEQ multiplex PCR. The profile covers around 14,000 clones, with about 66% appearing a single time and around 0.52% taken by the ten largest. The specimen sequenced was stem cell memory CD4+ T cells from blood. The source is a woman younger than 35 with type 1 diabetes. CDR3s include the opening cysteine and the closing phenylalanine or tryptophan. D genes are given only for firm matches. Size tells how often a clone was seen (once, few, many) or the class of an expanded clone, and some rows leave it out.

>.|TRBJ1-1|TRBV7-2|.
TGTGCCAGCAGCTTAGGTGCAGGGACTGAAGCTTTCTTT
CASSLGAGTEAFF
>TRBD2|TRBJ2-7|TRBV28|.
TGTGCCAGCAGGAAAGGTGGACTAGCGGGACCCTACGAGCAGTACTTC
CASRKGGLAGPYEQYF
>TRBD1|TRBJ2-7|TRBV7-9|.
TGTGCCAGCAGCTTACGTAGCCAGGGGGCATACGAGCAGTACTTC
CASSLRSQGAYEQYF
>TRBD2|TRBJ2-7|TRBV19|.
TGTGCCAGTAGTACTCGACTAGCGGGAGTCTACGAGCAGTACTTC
CASSTRLAGVYEQYF
>.|TRBJ2-1|TRBV19|.
TGTGCCAGTGTGAATGGTGGAGCGGAGCAGTTCTTC
CASVNGGAEQFF
>TRBD1|TRBJ1-5|TRBV19|.
TGTGCCAGTAGTGGGACAGGGGATCAGCCCCAGCATTTT
CASSGTGDQPQHF
>.|TRBJ2-7|TRBV28|.
TGTGCCAGCAGTTTCCCACGCGGCGAGGGTAGAGGCGAGCAGTACTTC
CASSFPRGEGRGEQYF
>TRBD1|TRBJ2-1|TRBV5-6|.
TGTGCCAGCAGCTTCTACAGGGGGGATGAGCAGTTCTTC
CASSFYRGDEQFF
>.|TRBJ2-3|TRBV11-3|.
TGTGCCAGCAGCTTTTCCGGGGATACGCAGTATTTT
CASSFSGDTQYF
>TRBD2|TRBJ2-5|TRBV7-7|few
TGTGCTAGCAGCTTACTCTTTGCGGCGGGAGTGGGAGAGACCCAGTACTTC
CASSLLFAAGVGETQYF
>.|TRBJ1-1|TRBV5-1|few
TGCGCCAGCAGCCTGGCCGGGAACACTGAAGCTTTCTTT
CASSLAGNTEAFF
>TRBD2|TRBJ2-7|TRBV13|.
TGTGCCAGCAGCTTAAGGGGACTAGCGGGAGACGAGCAGTACTTC
CASSLRGLAGDEQYF
>TRBD1|TRBJ1-2|TRBV5-1|.
TGCGCCAGCAGTCGGGACAGCCCTTTCTATGGCTACACCTTC
CASSRDSPFYGYTF
>.|TRBJ2-3|TRBV11-3|once
TGTGCCAGCAGCTTAGACTACCGCACAGATACGCAGTATTTT
CASSLDYRTDTQYF
>.|TRBJ2-1|TRBV4-2|once
TGTGCCAGCAGCCAAGATCACGGCGGGACCTACAATGAGCAGTTCTTC
CASSQDHGGTYNEQFF
>.|TRBJ2-1|TRBV5-6|few
TGTGCCAGCAGCTTGTTGGCACTAGTGGGGGCAAATGAGCAGTTCTTC
CASSLLALVGANEQFF
>TRBD1|TRBJ2-7|TRBV5-1|.
TGCGCCAGCAGCGACAGGGGGCCCTACGAGCAGTACTTC
CASSDRGPYEQYF
>.|TRBJ1-6|TRBV7-9|.
TGTGCCAGCAACTCCAACTCCTATAATTCACCCCTCCACTTT
CASNSNSYNSPLHF
>TRBD1|TRBJ2-7|TRBV7-6|.
TGTGCCAGCAGCACACAGGGGGCCCCCTACGAGCAGTACTTC
CASSTQGAPYEQYF
>TRBD1|TRBJ1-1|TRBV12-5|.
TGTGCTAGTGGGATGAGACAGGGTGAAGCTTTCTTT
CASGMRQGEAFF
>TRBD1|TRBJ2-7|TRBV5-1|.
TGCGCCAGCAGCTTGGCACCGGGACAGTACGAGCAGTACTTC
CASSLAPGQYEQYF
>.|TRBJ1-1|TRBV19|.
TGTGCCAGTAGTTCTCCGGGACAAAGGCGGAGAGCTTTCTTT
CASSSPGQRRRAFF
>.|TRBJ1-1|TRBV28|.
TGTGCCAGCAGCTCTTTGGGGGCAGCTGAAGCTTTCTTT
CASSSLGAAEAFF
>.|TRBJ2-1|TRBV11-2|.
TGTGCCAGCAGCGCAAGTTCTCCGGGAAGGTACAATGAGCAGTTCTTC
CASSASSPGRYNEQFF
>.|TRBJ2-2|TRBV7-2|.
TGTGCCAGCAGCCCCTGGTCACCGAACATCGGGGAGCTGTTTTTT
CASSPWSPNIGELFF
>TRBD1|TRBJ1-5|TRBV7-2|.
TGTGCCAGCAGCTCTACAGGGGACGCCAATCAGCCCCAGCATTTT
CASSSTGDANQPQHF
>TRBD2|TRBJ2-7|TRBV7-2|.
TGTGCCAGCAGCACCAAGCGGGGGCGATTCGGAGAGCAGTACTTC
CASSTKRGRFGEQYF
>.|TRBJ2-7|TRBV28|.
TGTGCCAGCAGTGAAAGGACAGCGGACGAGCAGTACTTC
CASSERTADEQYF
>.|TRBJ1-2|TRBV19|.
TGTGCCAGTAGTATTACAGGGACCTCTAACTATGGCTACACCTTC
CASSITGTSNYGYTF
>TRBD1|TRBJ1-1|TRBV29-1|.
TGCAGCGCTAACCGACAGGGAATGAACACTGAAGCTTTCTTT
CSANRQGMNTEAFF
>TRBD1|TRBJ2-5|TRBV10-3|.
TGTGCCATCAGTGACCCCGACAGGGGCCAAGAGACCCAGTACTTC
CAISDPDRGQETQYF
>.|TRBJ2-1|TRBV5-1|.
TGCGCCAGCAGCTTGGGGCCGGAGAGCTCCTACAATGAGCAGTTCTTC
CASSLGPESSYNEQFF
>.|TRBJ1-1|TRBV21-1|.
TGTGCCAGCAGCAGGCCCGGGACAGATACTATTACTGAAGCTTTCTTT
CASSRPGTDTITEAFF
>.|TRBJ2-7|TRBV5-6|once
TGTGCCAGCAGCTCGTACAGGGAAACCTACGAGCAGTACTTC
CASSSYRETYEQYF
>.|TRBJ1-1|TRBV18|.
TGTGCCAGCTCACCGACTCCAAACACTGAAGCTTTCTTT
CASSPTPNTEAFF
>.|TRBJ1-6|TRBV29-1|.
TGCAGCGCTGGTGACAGTGATTCACCCCTCCACTTT
CSAGDSDSPLHF
>TRBD2|TRBJ2-3|TRBV4-1|.
TGCGCCAGCAGCCAAGGGGGACTAGCGGGAGCCGATACGCAGTATTTT
CASSQGGLAGADTQYF
>.|TRBJ2-3|TRBV5-5|few
TGTGCCAGCAGCTTGGAGCGAGATACGCAGTATTTT
CASSLERDTQYF
>TRBD2|TRBJ2-7|TRBV18|.
TGTGCCAGCTCACCACGTAGCGGGCTCTCCTACGAGCAGTACTTC
CASSPRSGLSYEQYF
>.|TRBJ2-1|TRBV5-6|.
TGTGCCAGCAGTAGACGAGGGGGCAATGAGCAGTTCTTC
CASSRRGGNEQFF
>.|TRBJ2-1|TRBV18|once
TGTGCCAGCTTATTAACGGAATCCAGGCTAATAGATGAGCAGTTCTTC
CASLLTESRLIDEQFF
>.|TRBJ2-7|TRBV11-2|few
TGTGCCAGCAGCTCCAATAGCGTCGAGCAGTACTTC
CASSSNSVEQYF
>TRBD1|TRBJ1-6|TRBV18|once
TGTGCCAGCTCACCCCTGAGGACAGGCGCTATAGGTTCACCCCTCCACTTT
CASSPLRTGAIGSPLHF
>TRBD2|TRBJ2-1|TRBV7-2|few
TGTGCCAGCAGCACTAGCGGGGGAACCAACAATGAGCAGTTCTTC
CASSTSGGTNNEQFF
>TRBD1|TRBJ2-1|TRBV11-2|.
TGTGCCAGTCAAACAGGGGCCGGGACCTACAATGAGCAGTTCTTC
CASQTGAGTYNEQFF
>TRBD2|TRBJ2-3|TRBV7-3|.
TGTGCCAGCAGCTTAAATGGGGGAGGGCGTGTAGATACGCAGTATTTT
CASSLNGGGRVDTQYF
>.|TRBJ2-7|TRBV18|.
TGTGCCAGCTCACCTGGACACCCAGACTACGAGCAGTACTTC
CASSPGHPDYEQYF
>.|TRBJ1-1|TRBV18|.
TGTGCCAGCTCACCACTCCAAATCAGGGGTACAGGCACTGAAGCTTTCTTT
CASSPLQIRGTGTEAFF
>TRBD1|TRBJ2-7|TRBV6-5|.
TGTGCCAGCAGTACGTCCGGGACAGACTACGAGCAGTACTTC
CASSTSGTDYEQYF
>TRBD1|TRBJ2-1|TRBV9|.
TGTGCCAGCAGCGTGACCCAGGGGGCATACAATGAGCAGTTCTTC
CASSVTQGAYNEQFF
>TRBD2|TRBJ2-1|TRBV5-6|.
TGTGCCAGCAGCTTGGCGCCGGGGGGACTTTCCTACAATGAGCAGTTCTTC
CASSLAPGGLSYNEQFF
>.|TRBJ1-2|TRBV5-4|.
TGTGCCAGCAGCTTGGATTTGGGCGGCTACACCTTC
CASSLDLGGYTF